A single TCR beta chain is shown here with its context. Antigen specificity is unknown. The table came from immunoSEQ multiplex PCR; TCRdb's copy has only in-frame clones and leaves some out. The sample yields roughly 120,000 clones, 86% seen once. This entry belongs to a study of cytomegalovirus exposure and HLA in healthy donors. Study results and caveats: Most TCR sequences were seen very rarely across donors, but some public TCRs occurred in many.

The CDR3 contains 15 residues. V was shortened by 7 bases and J by 3 bases, with 18 bases between the two germline ends. Germline V lookup: CDR1 SEHNR, CDR2 FQNEAQ (reference sequence). The chain links TRBV7-9 to TRBJ1-1; possible D gene TRBD1, 5 bases. The sequence was collected from a man aged 18 to 30 in good health and CMV-seronegative. Sequenced sample: PBMCs. The CDR3 bases are TGTGCCAGCACCCAACCGGCCGGGGGGGACACTGAAGCTTTCTTT. Residues: CASTQPAGGDTEAFF.